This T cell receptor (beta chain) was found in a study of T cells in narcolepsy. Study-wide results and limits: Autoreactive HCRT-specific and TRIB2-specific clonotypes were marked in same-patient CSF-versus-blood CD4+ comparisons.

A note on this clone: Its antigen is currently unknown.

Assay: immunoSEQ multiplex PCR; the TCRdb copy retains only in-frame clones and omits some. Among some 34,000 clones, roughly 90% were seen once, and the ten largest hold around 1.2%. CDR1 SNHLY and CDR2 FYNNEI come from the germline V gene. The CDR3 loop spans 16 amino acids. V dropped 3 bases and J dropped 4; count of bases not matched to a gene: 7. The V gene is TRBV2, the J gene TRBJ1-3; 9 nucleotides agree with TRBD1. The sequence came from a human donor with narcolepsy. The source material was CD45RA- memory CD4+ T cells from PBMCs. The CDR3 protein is CASSELPGQGGNTIYF. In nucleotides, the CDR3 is TGTGCCAGCAGTGAGCTTCCCGGACAGGGGGGAAACACCATATATTTT.